Detailed here is one T cell receptor beta chain. Its antigen is still unknown. Germline trimming cut 3 bases from V and 2 bases from J; bases unmatched to any gene: 5. Germline values: CDR1 SGHRS, CDR2 YFSETQ. CDR3 size: 15 residues. The sample originates from a study of PD-1 blockade in classical Hodgkin lymphoma. At the level of the study: Patients were administered nivolumab (3 mg/kg intravenously) every 2 weeks. Whole-study findings and limits: Exclusion removed patients who began nivolumab under 1 year after ASCT.

This sample's time point: cycle 4 day 1 (C4D1), after less than 7 weeks of nivolumab. Each of the patients experienced relapse following autologous stem cell transplantation, and their brentuximab vedotin exposure differed. Investigators isolated CD4+ T cells from thawed PBMCs through magnetic negative selection. Sequencing used immunoSEQ multiplex PCR; TCRdb keeps in-frame clones, though not all of them. The sample carries tens of thousands of clones, approximately 80% recorded once. The chain recombines TRBV5-1 with TRBJ2-1, with TRBD1 matching over 7 bases. Sequenced here: CD4+ T cells from blood, sampled before the fourth cycle of nivolumab. The receptor was derived from a human donor with classical Hodgkin lymphoma. Written as DNA, the CDR3 is TGCGCCAGCAGCTCAAGGACAGGAGCCTACAATGAGCAGTTCTTC. As protein: CASSSRTGAYNEQFF.